This entry is about one T cell receptor (beta chain). V was clipped by 4 bases and J by 2 bases, with 12 bases between them. This CDR3 is built from 14 residues. CDR1 is SGHRS and CDR2 is YFSETQ in the germline V gene. This record comes from a study of blood T cell repertoires in COVID-19. For the study at large: Italy, Spain and the United States were the sources of the convalescent and acute COVID-19 samples. Nucleic acid was either cDNA or gDNA, and it came from T cells, B-cell-depleted T cells, or PBMCs.

Recruited during active infection, patients (from Seattle) were subsequently followed longitudinally. Methods used by the authors: Nucleated cell number was recorded as an estimate derived from reference gene primer amplification. TCRdb's copy holds only in-frame clones and misses some; the assay was immunoSEQ multiplex PCR. V, J and clone size are taken as reported in that table, and D and trimming were inferred from the DNA itself. The data contain a few hundred thousand clones, approximately 86% of them singletons. The source material was peripheral blood. The receptor was derived from a woman between 65 and 79 years old with COVID-19, enrolled during active disease. The chain is built from TRBV5-1 and TRBJ1-1, with D possibly being TRBD1 (6 bases). CDR3 loop: CASSISGTNTEAFF. The CDR3 DNA reads as TGCGCCAGCAGCATCTCCGGGACAAACACTGAAGCTTTCTTT.